The clone carrying this T cell receptor beta chain appeared many times. This sample stems from a study of T cells in Graves' hyperthyroidism and ophthalmopathy. The V gene lost 4 bases and the J gene lost 2 bases, with 10 bases spanning the gap. CDR3 length: 14 residues. Germline V gene sequence: CDR1 SNHLY, CDR2 FYNNEI. TCR beta CDR3 regions were amplified from RNA transcripts. A set of HTBI primers served as the primers for a first-round RT-PCR of the TCR CDR3. TCRdb processed the multiplex PCR reads anew with MiXCR; each CDR3 protein has one entry. The data contain under 200,000 distinct CDR3 sequences, 9.4% of them singletons.

The rearrangement links TRBV2 to TRBJ2-3, with D tentatively TRBD2 (5 bases). This TCR was sampled from a woman between 18 and 30 years old with Graves' hyperthyroidism that later progressed to Graves' ophthalmopathy. The sequenced material came from blood. CDR3 nucleotide sequence: TGTGCCAGCAGTGTAGCGCAAAACACAGATACGCAGTATTTT. This encodes CASSVAQNTDTQYF.